This T cell receptor beta chain was sequenced in a study of cytomegalovirus exposure and HLA in healthy donors (dated by TCRdb to about 2017). Background for the entire study: According to an earlier analysis of a few hundred of the donors, 150 million to 200 million T cells yielded 117 million unique TCR beta sequences and about 300 Gb of sequence data. An early release covering roughly 640 HLA-typed donors comprised about 310 gigabases of sequencing data and some 79 million unique TCR sequences. Of the 350 to 400 genotyped donors, about 80% fell in the genetic ancestry cluster associated with self-reported Caucasian donors. The aim of the study was to test whether cataloging public T cell receptors could identify signatures of past pathogen exposure. The T cell repertoires of 666 subjects were profiled by immunosequencing and related to cytomegalovirus serostatus. A separate validation cohort of over a hundred different subjects was used in addition to the roughly 700-subject first cohort. The study combined high-throughput TCR immunosequencing, statistical association of individual TCRs with disease status, and machine learning to predict cytomegalovirus infection status. To study patterns of TCR occurrence, a later analysis re-analyzed previously published TCR beta repertoires from under 750 donors and added high-resolution HLA genotyping. Rather than drawing on any new phenotypic data, the later analysis identified candidate immune exposures from TCR beta sequences and the way those sequences occurred across donors. To decide whether each TCR beta V gene segment behaved as functional or pseudogenic, an earlier analysis of some 540 of the donors relied on high-throughput TCR beta sequencing. Donor age, sex, ethnicity and CMV serostatus were collected together with the repertoire data. A later genetic analysis took genome-wide SNP genotypes for about three fifths of the roughly 670 donors and used that subset as a discovery cohort. All discovery cohort repertoires had been generated on a single sequencing platform. HLA typing covered class I and class II loci at four-digit resolution. The number of donors typed differed by locus, with roughly 629-640 for A, B, C, DRB1 and DQB1, roughly 520 for DQA1, 600 to 610 for DPA1, and around 450 for DPB1. Five DR-DQ haplotypes were treated as single units for association and clustering because of strong linkage in the cohort. On average, around 230,000 unique TCR beta nucleotide sequences were sequenced per donor among 398 genotyped donors of the cohort, with roughly 18% of those sequences being non-productive.

About this clone: There is no known antigen for this receptor. No qualities accompany the bases; no much larger clone lies one base away.

The cohort comprised several hundred healthy bone marrow donors. All cohort members were sampled while nominally healthy, although unrecorded immune exposures were likely present. The donor was CMV seropositive and belonged to the group of 250 to 300 seropositive cohort members. A peripheral blood sample was collected from each donor, and TCR beta sequencing was performed on peripheral blood mononuclear cells. The Qiagen DNeasy Blood Extraction Kit was used to extract genomic DNA from the blood cell samples. Study-wide findings and limitations: According to a later analysis, TCR association rates differed among HLA loci, with DRB1 alleles showing the most associated TCRs and HLA-C alleles showing the fewest. A later analysis found that most CMV-associated TCR beta chains appeared HLA-restricted, with HLA associations seemingly driven largely by CMV exposure. Because some donors lacked HLA typing at each locus, the association tests relied only on the typed subset. The classifier was reported to diagnose cytomegalovirus status with high specificity and sensitivity in both the original and validation cohorts. In the study, around 150 TCR beta chains were listed as associated with cytomegalovirus. Because counts were too low, about 17 rarely observed V segments, including chromosome 9 orphons, were excluded from the earlier analysis of fewer than 650 of the donors. It was suggested by the authors that the approach could potentially be generalized to other disease states and immunological phenotypes. For the cohort, immune exposure information was limited to CMV serostatus. A later analysis associated roughly 17,000 TCR beta sequences with specific HLA alleles at a false discovery rate of 0.05. A further reported finding was that TCR beta sequences accurately predicted the HLA-A and HLA-B alleles for most subjects in the first cohort. Several of the top co-occurrence clusters appeared to be linked to parvovirus B19, influenza, CMV and Epstein-Barr virus, according to a later analysis. The 87-base-pair reads could not distinguish some IMGT-functional V segments, including TRBV6-2 and TRBV6-3, so those segments were excluded. Correlated functional status among segregating V segments might reflect linkage disequilibrium, but an unknown experimental factor could not be ruled out. When HLA alleles, especially DR and DQ, strongly co-occurred, TCR associations were difficult to assign to individual alleles. Most TCR sequences were observed very rarely across donors, whereas some public TCRs were present in many individuals. Broadly in line with IMGT annotations, most TCR beta V segments showed up in productive rearrangements about 87% or about 30% of the time in an earlier analysis of about 500 of the donors. A later genetic analysis associated a missense DCLRE1C variant with V-gene and J-gene trimming of TCR beta chains, and an independent cohort replicated the association. In a later analysis, HLA-associated TCR beta chains showed more clonal expansion and lower generation probabilities than non-associated chains that were equally common. A cluster of highly shared sequence variants was judged likely to represent a technical artifact of the sequencing pipeline. A few of the identified cytomegalovirus-associated TCR beta chains were confirmed in vitro to be specific for cytomegalovirus antigens. In a later genetic analysis, fewer N-insertions in productive TCRs were reported among donors in an Asian-associated ancestry cluster than the approximately 670-donor mean. The cohort was sequenced for TCR beta chains only, and without alpha or paired-chain data the features that could be detected were limited. The presence/absence analyses assumed that sequencing depth was roughly uniform across donors, and that assumption may not be true.

Libraries were constructed by the immunoSEQ multiplex PCR assay. A mixture of 60 forward primers for TCR Vbeta segments and 13 reverse primers for TCR Jbeta segments was used in the multiplex PCR. A multiplex PCR assay on genomic DNA amplified the CDR3 region of rearranged TCR beta genes. On the Illumina HiSeq System, the amplified TCR beta libraries were sequenced as 87-base-pair reads. Turning to the authors' computational methods: In a later analysis, about 80 million unique TCR beta chains were counted across the 500 to 850 repertoires, and roughly 11 million of these chains were shared by at least two donors. Raw reads were error-corrected and collapsed into unique sequences by a nearest-neighbor algorithm in which closely related sequences were merged to remove PCR and sequencing errors. To assign V, D and J gene segments, CDR3 sequences were aligned to IMGT reference sequences. For a sequence to be retained, at least a six-nucleotide match to both a V gene segment and a J gene segment was required. A rearrangement counted as productive if the CDR3 had no stop codons and remained in frame with V and J, and every other rearrangement counted as non-productive. CDR3 was defined according to IMGT convention as the region running from the second conserved V-encoded cysteine to the conserved J-encoded phenylalanine. Sequences without an unambiguous match to a single V gene segment were excluded from the earlier analysis of about 640 of the donors. In an earlier analysis of 450 to 700 of the donors, V segments were called functional above 56.7% productive rearrangements and were called segregating when the between-donor standard deviation exceeded 5%. A statistical classification framework was built to diagnose cytomegalovirus status from the catalog of TCR beta chain sequences. In a later analysis, TCR nucleotide sequences were compared against IMGT/GENE-DB human TR gene sequences so that V and J genes could be assigned. In a later analysis, CDR3 sequences and most-parsimonious VDJ recombination scenarios were assigned using the TCRdist pipeline. In a later analysis, each TCR beta chain was defined by its CDR3 amino acid sequence together with its V-gene family, and reads without a unique V-gene family were excluded. To address suspected cross-contamination and a sequencing artifact, a later analysis removed roughly 640 highly shared, low-generation-probability nucleotide sequences. For each public chain, a later analysis derived a clonal expansion index from normalized ranks of inferred template counts within each repertoire. Generation probabilities in a later analysis came from a VDJ recombination model fitted to out-of-frame rearrangements, and those results were checked against IGoR. In a later analysis, hypergeometric tests were used to score TCR-TCR, TCR-HLA and TCR-CMV co-occurrence, with a repertoire-size bias correction applied to TCR pairs. False discovery rates were estimated in a later analysis by permuting HLA or CMV assignments 20 times. In a later analysis, co-occurring TCRs were grouped using DBSCAN, and TCRdist sequence similarity was added for clustering within HLA-allele-positive subsets. Repertoires with fewer than 30,000 or more than 120,000 public chains, plus five repertoires with anomalous nucleotide sharing, were excluded from co-occurrence clustering. TCRdb provides this immuneACCESS table in a form limited to in-frame rearrangements. Some clones are lacking; in checked studies, under half of them reflect an unresolved V gene, and why the rest are absent is not known. V, J and clone size derive from that table, while D and trimming were established from the DNA sequence. Within this sample are around 120,000 clones, with around three quarters of them counted one time only. The top ten constitute about 3% of the sample.

At the junction V is shortened by 8 bases and J by 8 bases; bases outside the gene matches: 19. Including cysteine and phenylalanine, the CDR3 has 17 amino acids. CDR3 DNA is the only sequence kept; it has 51 bases, read in frame from the first base. CDR1 and CDR2, per the germline V gene, are SGHRS and YFSETQ. The chain is assembled from TRBV5-1 and TRBJ2-1; TRBD2 matches 10 bases in the middle. Material: PBMCs. The source of this sequence is a woman between 40 and 55 years old in good health and CMV-seropositive. The CDR3 region has the sequence CASISGTSVTAAHEQFF. Read as DNA, the sequence is TGCGCCAGTATATCCGGGACTAGCGTCACAGCCGCCCATGAGCAGTTCTTC.